This T cell receptor beta chain was sequenced for a study of blood T cells in healthy people across ages. Overall study results and limits: Without sorted subsets, naive and antigen-experienced compartments could not be conclusively compared. When one million T cells were used, diversity estimates were thought to be underestimates.

The CDR3 extends over 16 amino acids. Looked up from germline, CDR1 is MNHNY and CDR2 is SVGAGI (reference sequence). The count of this clonotype is one. Its antigen is unknown. At one end the junction does not follow the germline gene, possibly because of a read error. Then a second PCR, running about 7 to 11 cycles, was carried out with a sample-barcoded 5' primer and a J-beta primer mix. Researchers report that a template-switch adaptor with 12 random nucleotides tagged each cDNA molecule. Via MiXCR, TCRdb re-called the 5' RACE reads, giving one row per CDR3 protein. The sample has 600,000 to 800,000 distinct CDR3 sequences, under 65% seen once.

Sample: blood. This receptor was obtained from a woman over 75 in good health. The chain couples TRBV6-6 to TRBJ2-1, with TRBD2 matching 7 bases. The CDR3 here is CASSSGPAGPYKEQFF. CDR3 bases: TGTGCCAGCAGTTCCGGACCAGCGGGGCCGTACAAGGAGCAGTTCTTC.